This T cell receptor (beta chain) was identified in a study of CD8 T cells in ankylosing spondylitis. Study observations and caveats: Seven or eight highly homologous variants formed a TCR beta motif that appeared characteristic of ankylosing spondylitis blood. Disease-associated clonotypes exhibited CD8+ identity and were relatively infrequent in peripheral blood.

This CDR3 region has 15 residues. CDR1 is SGHTA and CDR2 is FQGNSA in the germline V gene. The ends were cut back, 1 base at V and 2 bases at J, with 12 bases in the middle. In regard to this clonotype: The antigen is undetermined.

One entry per CDR3 protein results from TCRdb running MiXCR on the 5' RACE reads. The profile shows 500,000 to 650,000 distinct CDR3 sequences, approximately 5% of them singletons. Material: blood, either unsorted or a sorted T cell fraction (not recorded which). The V gene is TRBV7-2, the J gene TRBJ2-7; a possible D gene is TRBD2 (6 bases). The TCR comes from a male donor with ankylosing spondylitis. CDR3 residues: CASSLEGTSTYEQYF. CDR3 sequence (DNA): TGTGCCAGCAGCTTAGAAGGGACTTCCACCTACGAGCAGTACTTC.